The entry that follows covers one T cell receptor (beta chain) sequence. Original handling: Reference gene primer amplification gave estimated nucleated cell counts. The method was immunoSEQ multiplex PCR; TCRdb's version includes in-frame clones alone and lacks a portion of them. That table furnishes V, J and clone size, whereas the DNA furnished D and trimming. There are roughly 240,000 clones in the sample; about four fifths occur only once, and approximately 4% lies in the top ten. This sample is drawn from a study of blood T cell repertoires in COVID-19. The overall study: Collection of acute and convalescent COVID-19 samples took place in the United States, Italy and Spain.

Participants, about 18 to 95 years old, spanned under 25 US areas. A PCR-confirmed or clinician-diagnosed COVID-19 case had contacted exposed participants within 2 weeks of entry. What was sequenced was PBMCs or T cells enriched from blood (not recorded which). The sequence derives from a woman in her forties who had been exposed to COVID-19.

The DNA of the CDR3 is TGTGCCAGCAGTAAGGGGTCAGATACGCAGTATTTT. It specifies CASSKGSDTQYF. The chain carries TRBV6-5 and TRBJ2-3, with D perhaps TRBD1 (5 bases). V was cut by 5 bases and J by 4 bases, with 7 bases left in between. CDR3 length: 12 amino acids. In germline, CDR1 is MNHEY, CDR2 SVGAGI.